Listed below are T cell receptor beta chains from one sample, sequenced in a study of blood T cell repertoires in COVID-19. The method was immunoSEQ multiplex PCR; TCRdb's version includes in-frame clones alone and lacks a portion of them. The sample shows roughly 520,000 clones, roughly 90% of them seen only once. Input material: PBMCs or T cells enriched from blood (not recorded which). These receptors came from a woman aged 40 to 50 who had recovered from COVID-19. The CDR3 runs from the conserved cysteine through the conserved F or W. Each record gives: CDR3 protein, CDR3 DNA, D gene, clone size, V gene, J gene. A D gene is named only where the DNA matches it firmly. Only some rows state a clone size, as once, few, many or a class for expanded clones.

CASSILWTAMNTEAFF	TGTGCCAGTAGTATCCTTTGGACAGCTATGAACACTGAAGCTTTCTTT	.	few	TRBV19	TRBJ1-1
CSASTVVAGELFF	TGCAGTGCTAGTACGGTCGTCGCCGGGGAGCTGTTTTTT	.	.	TRBV20-1	TRBJ2-2
CASSFDTTSYNEQFF	TGCGCCAGCAGCTTCGATACTACCTCCTACAATGAGCAGTTCTTC	.	.	TRBV5-1	TRBJ2-1
CASSPAVGSGELFF	TGCGCCAGCAGCCCGGCGGTAGGAAGCGGGGAGCTGTTTTTT	.	.	TRBV5-1	TRBJ2-2
CASSWGEGYREQYF	TGTGCCAGCAGTTGGGGGGAGGGCTACAGGGAGCAGTACTTC	TRBD2	once	TRBV6-5	TRBJ2-7
CASSLVNSYNEKLFF	TGCGCCAGCAGCTTGGTCAACAGCTATAATGAAAAACTGTTTTTT	.	.	TRBV5-1	TRBJ1-4
CATRIGGGEKLFF	TGTGCTACACGAATAGGCGGAGGGGAAAAACTGTTTTTT	.	once	TRBV2	TRBJ1-4
CASSLGRENTEAFF	TGCGCCAGCAGCTTGGGGCGGGAGAACACTGAAGCTTTCTTT	.	.	TRBV5-1	TRBJ1-1
CASGSRYEQYF	TGTGCTAGTGGTAGCAGGTACGAGCAGTACTTC	.	.	TRBV12-5	TRBJ2-7
CAISGQGLSTDTQYF	TGTGCCATCAGCGGACAGGGGTTAAGCACAGATACGCAGTATTTT	TRBD1	few	TRBV10-3	TRBJ2-3
CASSISRRKETQYF	TGTGCCAGTAGTATCAGTCGCAGAAAAGAGACCCAGTACTTC	.	.	TRBV19	TRBJ2-5
CASSPGRGLMNTEAFF	TGTGCCAGCTCACCAGGCAGGGGATTAATGAACACTGAAGCTTTCTTT	.	.	TRBV18	TRBJ1-1
CASSIGTGSSSGANVLTF	TGTGCCAGCAGCATCGGGACAGGATCGAGCTCTGGGGCCAACGTCCTGACTTTC	TRBD1	.	TRBV9	TRBJ2-6
CASSPQAGTENEQFF	TGTGCCAGCAGTCCCCAAGCGGGAACCGAGAATGAGCAGTTCTTC	TRBD2	once	TRBV28	TRBJ2-1
CASSHQVLSTQYF	TGTGCCAGCAGCCACCAGGTTTTGAGCACGCAGTATTTT	.	.	TRBV5-4	TRBJ2-3
CASSSRDRGHGYTF	TGTGCCAGCAGCTCCCGGGACAGGGGTCATGGCTACACCTTC	TRBD1	once	TRBV7-9	TRBJ1-2
CSVNRDLFINEQFF	TGCAGCGTTAACCGGGACTTATTCATCAATGAGCAGTTCTTC	.	.	TRBV29-1	TRBJ2-1
CASSQGAESNQPQHF	TGTGCCAGCTCCCAGGGGGCGGAAAGCAATCAGCCCCAGCATTTT	TRBD1	.	TRBV18	TRBJ1-5
CASSLRDRGEKLFF	TGTGCCAGCAGCCTCCGGGACAGGGGGGAAAAACTGTTTTTT	TRBD1	.	TRBV5-6	TRBJ1-4
CASSPRREQPGLVRETQYF	TGTGCCAGTAGTCCCCGCCGTGAACAACCGGGACTAGTGAGGGAGACCCAGTACTTC	TRBD2	.	TRBV19	TRBJ2-5
CASRPGQGYEQYF	TGCGCCAGCAGGCCGGGACAGGGGTACGAGCAGTACTTC	TRBD1	.	TRBV5-1	TRBJ2-7
CASSLGQLYSNQPQHF	TGTGCCAGCAGCCTAGGACAGCTCTATAGCAATCAGCCCCAGCATTTT	.	few	TRBV7-8	TRBJ1-5
CASSQGLAPYEQYF	TGCGCCAGCAGCCAGGGACTAGCGCCCTACGAGCAGTACTTC	TRBD2	.	TRBV4-3	TRBJ2-7
CASSPLILGSSYEQYF	TGTGCCAGCTCACCACTCATTCTGGGGAGCTCCTACGAGCAGTACTTC	.	.	TRBV18	TRBJ2-7
CASSMVGSGNTIYF	TGTGCCAGTAGTATGGTCGGCTCTGGAAACACCATATATTTT	.	.	TRBV19	TRBJ1-3
CASIPGTDFYNEQFF	TGTGCCAGCATCCCCGGGACAGACTTTTACAATGAGCAGTTCTTC	TRBD1	.	TRBV6-2/TRBV6-3	TRBJ2-1
CSVEAAGGRTDTQYF	TGCAGCGTAGAGGCTGCGGGAGGGCGCACAGATACGCAGTATTTT	TRBD2	.	TRBV29-1	TRBJ2-3
CASSQSPLAGGPREQYF	TGCGCCAGCAGCCAATCGCCCCTAGCGGGAGGGCCGCGAGAGCAGTACTTC	TRBD2	.	TRBV4-1	TRBJ2-7
CASSLGQGNTEAFF	TGTGCCAGCAGCTTGGGACAGGGAAACACTGAAGCTTTCTTT	TRBD1	.	TRBV7-9	TRBJ1-1
CASSLFQGSGNTIYF	TGTGCCAGCAGCTTGTTTCAGGGCTCTGGAAACACCATATATTTT	.	.	TRBV7-2	TRBJ1-3
CASSPSGNSYEQYF	TGCGCCAGCAGCCCTTCGGGGAACTCCTACGAGCAGTACTTC	.	.	TRBV4-3	TRBJ2-7
CASSSRLAGSSYEQYF	TGTGCCAGCTCGTCCAGACTAGCGGGGAGCTCCTACGAGCAGTACTTC	TRBD2	.	TRBV18	TRBJ2-7
CASSPPSRGRVEFF	TGTGCCAGCTCACCCCCCTCCCGAGGCAGGGTTGAGTTCTTC	.	.	TRBV18	TRBJ2-1
CASSVGAAAKNIQYF	TGTGCCAGCAGCGTAGGGGCCGCTGCCAAAAACATTCAGTACTTC	.	.	TRBV9	TRBJ2-4
CASSLRGIGNSPLHF	TGTGCCAGCAGCCTTAGGGGTATAGGTAATTCACCCCTCCACTTT	.	.	TRBV5-4	TRBJ1-6